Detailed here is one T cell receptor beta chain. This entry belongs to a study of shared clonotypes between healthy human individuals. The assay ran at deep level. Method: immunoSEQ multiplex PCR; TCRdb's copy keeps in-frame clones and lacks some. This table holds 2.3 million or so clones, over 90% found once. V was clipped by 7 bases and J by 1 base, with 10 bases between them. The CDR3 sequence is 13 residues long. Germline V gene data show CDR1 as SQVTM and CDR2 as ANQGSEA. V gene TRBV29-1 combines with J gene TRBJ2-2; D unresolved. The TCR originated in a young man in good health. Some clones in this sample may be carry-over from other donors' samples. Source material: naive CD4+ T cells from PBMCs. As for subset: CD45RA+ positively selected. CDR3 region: CSATPVNTGELFF. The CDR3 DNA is TGCAGCGCGACACCGGTGAACACCGGGGAGCTGTTTTTT.